This paragraph reports one TCR beta chain. The data are from a study of blood T cell repertoires in COVID-19. The overall study: COVID-19 samples collected from the United States, Italy and Spain covered acute and convalescent phases. In each case, the material was cDNA or gDNA derived from T cells, B-cell-depleted T cells, or PBMCs.

The CDR3 runs 15 residues. After removal of 2 bases from V and 3 bases from J, the junction contained 5 bases not matched to a gene. CDR1 is SGHRS and CDR2 is YFSETQ in the germline V gene. In the authors' workflow: Estimation of nucleated cell counts relied on the amplification of reference gene primers. Method: immunoSEQ multiplex PCR; TCRdb's copy keeps in-frame clones and lacks some. Clone size and V and J calls were adopted from that table, with D and trimming inferred from the DNA. The table has roughly 150,000 clones, around 90% seen once; the top ten hold around 2%. The clonotype was recovered from a man aged 50-60 years who had recovered from COVID-19. The chain has TRBV5-1 and TRBJ1-3; 7 bases are shared with TRBD1. Source material: peripheral blood. The CDR3 is CASSLTGADGNTIYF. CDR3 in DNA: TGCGCCAGCAGCTTAACAGGGGCGGATGGAAACACCATATATTTT.